This T cell receptor (beta chain) was profiled in a study of T cell repertoires in cytomegalovirus infection. Background on the study: The authors used CMV epitopes that were HLA-C-restricted (recently identified) and HLA-B-restricted (well studied). CMV infection together with matching HLA type was indicated by public TCR beta signatures. Regarding the study as a whole: The ex vivo response was dominated by HLA-C-restricted CMV-specific TCR beta clonotypes.

TCRdb re-analysed the reads in MiXCR, keeping a single row per CDR3 protein. The sample contains 86,000 or so distinct CDR3 sequences, under 30% of which appear only once. This clonotype was recorded many times. What it recognizes is unknown. The CDR3 sequence is 14 residues long. The germline V gene has CDR1 MNHEY and CDR2 SMNVEV (reference sequence). Trimming cost V 4 bases and J 9 bases; bases outside gene matches: 5. The starting material was CD8+ T cells from cultured PBMCs, obtained from culture after CMV antigen stimulation. The receptor was isolated from a human donor in good health (CMV status not recorded). Some clones in this sample may be carry-over from other donors' samples. The rearrangement joins TRBV27 to TRBJ2-1; 11 bases match TRBD2. CDR3 coding DNA: TGTGCCAGCAGTTGGAGTAGCGGGAGGGGTGAGCAGTTCTTC. Translated, it gives CASSWSSGRGEQFF.